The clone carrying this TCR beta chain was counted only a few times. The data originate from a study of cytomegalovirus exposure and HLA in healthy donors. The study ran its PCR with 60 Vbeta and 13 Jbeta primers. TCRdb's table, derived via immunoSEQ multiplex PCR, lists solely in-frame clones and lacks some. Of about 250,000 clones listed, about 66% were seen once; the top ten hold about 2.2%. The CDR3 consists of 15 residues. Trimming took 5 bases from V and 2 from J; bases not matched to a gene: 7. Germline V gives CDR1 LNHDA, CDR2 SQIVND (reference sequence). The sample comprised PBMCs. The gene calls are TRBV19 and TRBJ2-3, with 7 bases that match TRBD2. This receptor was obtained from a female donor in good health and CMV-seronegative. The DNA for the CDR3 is TGTGCCAGTAGTCCGGCGCGGGGGTTCACAGATACGCAGTATTTT. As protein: CASSPARGFTDTQYF.